Below, 24 T cell receptor beta chains from the same sample are listed, as sequenced in a study of shared clonotypes between healthy human individuals. Using immunoSEQ multiplex PCR, the repertoire was profiled, and TCRdb retains in-frame clones only, with some absent. The sample yields roughly 380,000 clones, about 96% seen once. The sequenced sample was memory CD8+ T cells sorted from blood. The subset denotes: CD45RO+ cells pooled with CCR7-negative TemRA cells. The receptors come from a man aged 25-45 years in good health.

The gene calls are TRBV4-1 and TRBJ1-2; 9 bases fit TRBD1. The V segment lost 4 bases and the J segment 8 bases; nucleotides outside the gene matches: 8. The CDR3 has 14 residues. CDR1 MGHRA and CDR2 YSYEKL come from the germline V gene. The CDR3: CASSRRDRANGYTF. In nucleotides, the CDR3 is TGCGCCAGCAGCCGCCGGGACAGGGCTAACGGCTACACCTTC.

This chain links TRBV5-8 with TRBJ1-1, with D maybe TRBD1 (5 bases). This CDR3 has 16 amino acids. Trimming shortened V by 0 bases and J by 4 bases, and 16 bases separated the two germline ends. CDR1 SGHTS and CDR2 YDEGEE come from the germline V gene. The CDR3 sequence is CASSLDRGGGGTEAFF. The CDR3 DNA is TGTGCCAGCAGCTTGGATAGGGGTGGAGGTGGCACTGAAGCTTTCTTT. Together with reference TRBV5-8 and TRBJ1-1, the CDR3 gives the full variable domain: EAGVTQSPTHLIKTRGQQATLRCSPISGHTSVYWYQQALGLGLQFLLWYDEGEERNRGNFPPRFSGRQFPNYSSELNVNALELEDSALYLCASSLDRGGGGTEAFFGQGTRLTVV.

The rearrangement joins TRBV7-9 to TRBJ2-2, with 10 positions matching TRBD2. V gave up 6 bases and J gave up 3 bases; unmatched junction bases: 10. The CDR3 totals 17 residues. The germline CDR1 and CDR2 sequences are SEHNR and FQNEAQ (reference sequence). The chain's CDR3 is CASSRPSGRGYTGELFF. CDR3 sequence (DNA): TGTGCCAGCAGTCGCCCCAGCGGGAGGGGATACACCGGGGAGCTGTTTTTT.

CDR3 bases: TGTGCCATCAGGGTGGAGGGGAGTACCTACAATGAGCAGTTCTTC. Translating gives CAIRVEGSTYNEQFF. J is TRBJ2-1 and V is TRBV10-3; maybe TRBD2 (6 bases). CDR1 ENHRY and CDR2 SYGVKD come from the germline V gene. The CDR3 consists of 15 residues. V gave up 6 bases and J gave up 2 bases, with 14 bases separating them.

J is TRBJ1-1 and V is TRBV19, with unresolved D. The germline gives CDR1 LNHDA, CDR2 SQIVND (reference sequence). The V end was cut by 4 bases, the J end by 0 bases, with 15 bases between. The CDR3 contains 16 residues. DNA for the CDR3: TGTGCCAGTAGTACTACAAAGTCCCCTATGAACACTGAAGCTTTCTTT. The encoded protein is CASSTTKSPMNTEAFF.

This chain connects TRBV4-1 to TRBJ2-5; D is possibly TRBD2 (5 bases). V was shortened by 1 base and J by 5 bases, with 14 bases between the two germline ends. The CDR3 loop spans 15 amino acids. The germline gives CDR1 MGHRA, CDR2 YSYEKL. CDR3 amino acids: CASSQVGTRSETQYF. For the CDR3, the DNA is TGCGCCAGCAGCCAAGTAGGTACTAGGAGCGAGACCCAGTACTTC.

This chain links TRBV2 with TRBJ2-1; 10 bases align to TRBD1. CDR3 length equals 15 residues. Germline CDR1 SNHLY, CDR2 FYNNEI. V was pared by 5 bases and J by 1 base, with 2 bases of the junction left unmatched. The CDR3, as DNA: TGTGCCAGCAGTAAGGACAGGGGGTCCTACAATGAGCAGTTCTTC. Protein: CASSKDRGSYNEQFF. The full variable domain, with the rest looked up from reference TRBV2 and TRBJ2-1, is EPEVTQTPSHQVTQMGQEVILRCVPISNHLYFYWYRQILGQKVEFLVSFYNNEISEKSEIFDDQFSVERPDGSNFTLKIRSTKLEDSAMYFCASSKDRGSYNEQFFGPGTRLTVL.

Concerning this clone itself: This same CDR3 is encoded by further DNA sequences in the sample. This sequence joins TRBV6-5 and TRBJ2-5; D is unclear. CDR3 length equals 12 residues. The V gene's germline CDR1 is MNHEY and CDR2 SVGAGI. Deletions cut 0 bases from V and 4 bases from J, with 3 bases between. This CDR3 reads CASSYSGETQYF. The CDR3 bases are TGTGCCAGCAGTTACTCGGGAGAGACCCAGTACTTC.

This chain uses TRBV7-9 with TRBJ1-4, with D perhaps TRBD1 (5 bases). Germline CDR1 SEHNR, CDR2 FQNEAQ (reference sequence). This CDR3 comprises 14 residues. V lost 3 bases and J lost 0, with 5 bases in between. CDR3 bases: TGTGCCAGCAGCTTGACAGCAACTAATGAAAAACTGTTTTTT. Translating it yields CASSLTATNEKLFF.

The CDR3 protein is CASSGTGGGNQPQHF. The CDR3 DNA sequence: TGTGCCAGCAGTGGAACAGGGGGTGGCAATCAGCCCCAGCATTTT. This chain joins TRBV28 and TRBJ1-5, with 8 bases matching TRBD1. The CDR3 extends over 15 amino acids. The junction had 5 bases not matched to a gene; V was cut back by 5 bases and J by 2 bases. The germline CDR1 and CDR2 sequences are MDHEN and SYDVKM.

This chain uses TRBV20-1 with TRBJ2-1, with D perhaps matching TRBD2 (5 bases). Germline values: CDR1 DFQATT, CDR2 SNEGSKA (reference sequence). The CDR3 spans 10 residues. Deletions cut 4 bases from V and 7 bases from J, with 5 bases between. The DNA of the CDR3 is TGCAGTGCTAAGCGGAATGAGCAGTTCTTC. It is translated as CSAKRNEQFF.

The chain joins TRBV7-9 to TRBJ2-2; no firm D call. CDR3 size: 13 residues. Germline V gives CDR1 SEHNR, CDR2 FQNEAQ (reference sequence). V was shortened by 1 base and J by 6 bases, with 6 bases between the two germline ends. The CDR3 DNA is TGTGCCAGCAGCTTAGTTTACTCCGGGGAGCTGTTTTTT. Protein sequence: CASSLVYSGELFF.

The chain carries TRBV2 and TRBJ1-2, with TRBD1 identical over 8 bases. The trim removed 4 bases at V and 11 bases at J, leaving 6 bases unmatched. The CDR3 has 12 residues. Looked up from germline, CDR1 is SNHLY and CDR2 is FYNNEI. The CDR3 reads CASSGQGARYTF. The CDR3, as DNA: TGTGCCAGCAGTGGCCAGGGGGCGAGATACACCTTC.

The V call is TRBV19, the J call TRBJ2-7; 7 bases map to TRBD1. The trim removed 7 bases at V and 0 bases at J, leaving 6 bases unmatched. The CDR3 covers 14 residues. CDR1 and CDR2 from the germline V gene are LNHDA and SQIVND (reference sequence). CDR3 region: CASKWDSASYEQYF. The CDR3 DNA reads TGTGCCAGTAAGTGGGACAGTGCCTCCTACGAGCAGTACTTC.

The chain has TRBV5-6 and TRBJ1-4; 9 positions match TRBD1. This CDR3 comprises 16 residues. The trim removed 2 bases at V and 4 bases at J, leaving 6 bases unmatched. Looked up from germline, CDR1 is SGHDT and CDR2 is YYEEEE. CDR3 in amino acids: CASSFPQGAGNEKLFF. The CDR3, as DNA: TGTGCCAGCAGCTTCCCACAGGGGGCAGGTAATGAAAAACTGTTTTTT.

Notes on this clone: A junction end diverges from the germline sequence, so it may reflect a read error. The rearrangement uses TRBV11-2 and TRBJ2-1; D is unclear. The CDR3 covers 11 residues. Per the germline V gene, CDR1 is SGHAT and CDR2 is FQNNGV. CDR3 sequence: CASSLAAEPFF. CDR3 DNA sequence: TGTGCCAGCAGCTTAGCGGCGGAGCCGTTCTTC. Together with reference TRBV11-2 and TRBJ2-1, the CDR3 gives the full variable domain: EAGVAQSPRYKIIEKRQSVAFWCNPISGHATLYWYQQILGQGPKLLIQFQNNGVVDDSQLPKDRFSAERLKGVDSTLKIQPAKLEDSAVYLCASSLAAEPFFGPGTRLTVL.

With regard to this clone: Other DNA sequences in this specimen translate into the identical CDR3. The chain has TRBV5-4 and TRBJ2-1; no definite D call. Germline CDR1 reads SGHNT; CDR2 reads YYREEE (reference sequence). CDR3 size: 11 residues. Deletions cut 1 base from V and 7 bases from J, with 3 bases between. The CDR3 coding sequence is TGTGCCAGCAGCTTGCGTAATGAGCAGTTCTTC. Its translation: CASSLRNEQFF.

The V gene is TRBV7-9, the J gene TRBJ2-2, with 8 bases aligning to TRBD1. This CDR3 has 16 residues. V lost 0 bases and J lost 7; bases outside the gene matches: 7. Germline V gene data show CDR1 as SEHNR and CDR2 as FQNEAQ (reference sequence). The CDR3 here is CASSLAPGGAFGELFF. CDR3 sequence (DNA): TGTGCCAGCAGCTTAGCTCCAGGGGGCGCTTTCGGGGAGCTGTTTTTT.

V usage is TRBV30 and J usage is TRBJ2-7; either TRBD1 or TRBD2 may fit D (5 bases each). Germline CDR1 reads GTSNPN; CDR2 reads SVGIG (reference sequence). V lost 0 bases and J 2 bases, leaving 14 bases between the germline ends. The CDR3 has 15 amino acids. The CDR3 bases are TGTGCCTGGAGTGTAGCCGGGACCCTTCCCTACGAGCAGTACTTC. Protein: CAWSVAGTLPYEQYF.

This clone appeared a single time. The chain carries TRBV2 and TRBJ2-2, with D possibly being TRBD2 (5 bases). CDR1 is SNHLY and CDR2 is FYNNEI in the germline V gene. The ends were cut back, 6 bases at V and 3 bases at J, with 17 bases in the middle. The CDR3 contains 16 residues. The DNA of the CDR3 is TGTGCCAGCAGATCCGGAAGCGGCCCGGACACCGGGGAGCTGTTTTTT. It encodes CASRSGSGPDTGELFF.

As to this clone: The sample holds other DNA sequences that translate to the same CDR3. This chain connects TRBV28 to TRBJ1-2; D gene unclear. CDR3 size: 11 residues. Germline-derived CDR1 and CDR2 are MDHEN and SYDVKM. The V gene lost 4 bases and the J gene lost 5 bases, with 5 bases spanning the gap. The CDR3 DNA reads TGTGCCAGCAGTTCCGGTTATGGCTACACCTTC. This codes for CASSSGYGYTF.

The chain carries TRBV6-5 and TRBJ2-7; 9 bases align to TRBD2. V was pared by 2 bases and J by 3 bases, with 2 bases of the junction left unmatched. Per germline, CDR1 MNHEY and CDR2 SVGAGI. The CDR3 loop spans 14 amino acids. CDR3 in amino acids: CASSYQTSGYEQYF. The CDR3 nucleotides read TGTGCCAGCAGTTACCAGACTAGCGGCTACGAGCAGTACTTC.

V usage is TRBV10-3 and J usage is TRBJ1-2, with TRBD1 matching 11 bases. With 8 bases clipped from V and 2 bases from J, the junction kept 7 bases outside the gene matches. Per the germline V gene, CDR1 is ENHRY and CDR2 is SYGVKD. The CDR3 is made up of 15 amino acids. CDR3 amino acids: CAIVLRDRGNYGYTF. CDR3 sequence (DNA): TGTGCCATCGTACTCCGGGACAGGGGGAACTATGGCTACACCTTC.

The chain links TRBV11-2 to TRBJ1-4, with a possible D match to TRBD1 (5 bases). Deletions cut 1 base from V and 0 bases from J, with 6 bases between. There are 15 residues in the CDR3. The V gene's germline CDR1 is SGHAT and CDR2 FQNNGV. CDR3 DNA: TGTGCCAGCAGCTTAGGGACAACAACTAATGAAAAACTGTTTTTT. Translating it yields CASSLGTTTNEKLFF.